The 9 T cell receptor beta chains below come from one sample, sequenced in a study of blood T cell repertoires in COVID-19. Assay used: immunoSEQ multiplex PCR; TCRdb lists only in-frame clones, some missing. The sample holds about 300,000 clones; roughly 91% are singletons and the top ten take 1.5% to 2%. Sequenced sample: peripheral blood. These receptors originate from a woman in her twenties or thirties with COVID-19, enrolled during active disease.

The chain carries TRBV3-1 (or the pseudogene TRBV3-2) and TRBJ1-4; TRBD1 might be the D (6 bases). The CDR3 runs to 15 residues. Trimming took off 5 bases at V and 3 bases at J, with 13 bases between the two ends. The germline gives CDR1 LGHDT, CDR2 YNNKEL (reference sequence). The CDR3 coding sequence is TGTGCCAGCAGCATCCGACAGGCTCCTAATGAAAAACTGTTTTTT. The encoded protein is CASSIRQAPNEKLFF.

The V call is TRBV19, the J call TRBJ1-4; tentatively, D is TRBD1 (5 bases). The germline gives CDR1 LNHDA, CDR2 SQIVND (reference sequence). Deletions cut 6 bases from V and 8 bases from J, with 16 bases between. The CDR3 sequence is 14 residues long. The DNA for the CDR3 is TGTGCCAGTAGGCGCCAGGGTCTCGGCGAAAAACTGTTTTTT. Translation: CASRRQGLGEKLFF.

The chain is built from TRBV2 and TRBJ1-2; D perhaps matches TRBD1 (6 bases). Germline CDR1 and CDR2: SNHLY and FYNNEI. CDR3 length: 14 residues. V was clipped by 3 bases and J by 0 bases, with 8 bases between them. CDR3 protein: CASSEGAPNYGYTF. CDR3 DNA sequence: TGTGCCAGCAGTGAGGGGGCTCCTAACTATGGCTACACCTTC.

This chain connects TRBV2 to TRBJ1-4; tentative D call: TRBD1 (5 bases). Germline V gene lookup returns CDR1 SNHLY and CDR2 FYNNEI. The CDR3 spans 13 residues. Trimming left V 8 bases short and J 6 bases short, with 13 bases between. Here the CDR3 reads CASLRGEYEKLFF. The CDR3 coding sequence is TGTGCCAGCCTCCGGGGGGAGTATGAAAAACTGTTTTTT.

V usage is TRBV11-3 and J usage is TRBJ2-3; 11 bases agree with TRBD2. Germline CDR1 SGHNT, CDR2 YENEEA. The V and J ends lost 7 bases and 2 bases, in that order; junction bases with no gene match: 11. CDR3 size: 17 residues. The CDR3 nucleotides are TGTGCCAGCACCACCACAGCGACTAGCGGGGACACAGATACGCAGTATTTT. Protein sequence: CASTTTATSGDTDTQYF.

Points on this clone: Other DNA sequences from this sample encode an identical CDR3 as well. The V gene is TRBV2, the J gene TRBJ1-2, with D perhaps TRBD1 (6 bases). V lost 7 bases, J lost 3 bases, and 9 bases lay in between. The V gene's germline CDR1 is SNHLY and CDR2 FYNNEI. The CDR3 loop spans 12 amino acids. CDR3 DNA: TGTGCCAGCACCAGGACAGACTATGGCTACACCTTC. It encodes CASTRTDYGYTF.

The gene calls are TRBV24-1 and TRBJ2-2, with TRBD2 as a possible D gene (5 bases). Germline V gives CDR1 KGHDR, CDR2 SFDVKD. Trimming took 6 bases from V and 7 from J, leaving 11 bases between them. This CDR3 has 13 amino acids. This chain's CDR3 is CATSPGWNGELFF. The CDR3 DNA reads TGTGCCACCAGTCCGGGGTGGAACGGGGAGCTGTTTTTT.

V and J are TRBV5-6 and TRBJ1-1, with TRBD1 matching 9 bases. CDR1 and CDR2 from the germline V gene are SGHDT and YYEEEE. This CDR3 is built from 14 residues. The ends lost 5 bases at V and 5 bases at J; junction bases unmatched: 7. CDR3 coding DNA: TGTGCCAGCAGGTACGGGACAGGGTGGACTGAAGCTTTCTTT. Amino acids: CASRYGTGWTEAFF.

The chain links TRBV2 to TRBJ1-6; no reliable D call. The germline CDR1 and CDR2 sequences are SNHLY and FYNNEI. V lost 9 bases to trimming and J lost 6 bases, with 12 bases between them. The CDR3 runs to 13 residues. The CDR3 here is CASSLGVNSPLHF. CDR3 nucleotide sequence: TGTGCCAGTAGCCTCGGGGTTAATTCACCCCTCCACTTT.